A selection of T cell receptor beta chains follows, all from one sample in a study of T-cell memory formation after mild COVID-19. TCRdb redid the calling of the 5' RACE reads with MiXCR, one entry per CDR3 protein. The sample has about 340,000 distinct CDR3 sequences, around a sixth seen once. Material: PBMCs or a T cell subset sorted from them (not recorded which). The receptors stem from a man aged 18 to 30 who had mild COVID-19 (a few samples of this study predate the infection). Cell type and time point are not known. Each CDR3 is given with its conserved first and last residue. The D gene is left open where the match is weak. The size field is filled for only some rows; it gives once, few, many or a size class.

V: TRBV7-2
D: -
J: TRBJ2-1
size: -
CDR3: CASSRDGRINEQFF
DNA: TGTGCCAGCAGCCGAGACGGACGGATCAATGAGCAGTTCTTC

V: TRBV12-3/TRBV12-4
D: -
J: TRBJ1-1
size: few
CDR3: CASSSPTVHTEAFF
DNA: TGTGCCAGCAGTTCTCCAACAGTGCACACTGAAGCTTTCTTT

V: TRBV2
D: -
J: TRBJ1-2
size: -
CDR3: CASSEEGSGYTF
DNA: TGTGCCAGCAGTGAGGAAGGTTCCGGCTACACCTTC

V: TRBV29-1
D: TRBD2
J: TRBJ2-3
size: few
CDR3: CSVVLTSGSDTQYF
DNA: TGCAGCGTTGTTTTGACTAGCGGCTCAGATACGCAGTATTTT

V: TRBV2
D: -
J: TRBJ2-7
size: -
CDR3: CASSVGGGSYEQYF
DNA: TGTGCCAGCAGTGTGGGGGGAGGCTCCTACGAGCAGTACTTC

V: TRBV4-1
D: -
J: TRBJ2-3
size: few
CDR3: CASSPGTPTDTQYF
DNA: TGCGCCAGCAGCCCCGGGACTCCCACAGATACGCAGTATTTT

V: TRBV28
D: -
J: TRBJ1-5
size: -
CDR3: CASRRGMSNQPQHF
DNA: TGTGCCAGCAGAAGGGGGATGAGCAATCAGCCCCAGCATTTT

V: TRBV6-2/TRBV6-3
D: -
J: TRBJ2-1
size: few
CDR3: CASSNPLGEQFF
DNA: TGTGCCAGCAGCAACCCTCTGGGTGAGCAGTTCTTC

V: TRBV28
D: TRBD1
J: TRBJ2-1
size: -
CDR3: CASRLGTGHNEQFF
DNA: TGTGCCAGCAGATTGGGGACAGGGCACAATGAGCAGTTCTTC

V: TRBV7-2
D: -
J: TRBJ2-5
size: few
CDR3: CASSAIQVQETQYF
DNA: TGTGCCAGCAGCGCTATACAGGTCCAAGAGACCCAGTACTTC

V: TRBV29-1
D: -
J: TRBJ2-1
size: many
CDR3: CSVDNPGPPGPRGRNEQFF
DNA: TGCAGCGTTGATAATCCGGGACCTCCGGGACCTCGGGGGAGGAATGAGCAGTTCTTC

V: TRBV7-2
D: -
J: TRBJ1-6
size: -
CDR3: CASSSYGYSPLHF
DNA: TGTGCCAGCAGCTCCTACGGTTATTCACCCCTCCACTTT

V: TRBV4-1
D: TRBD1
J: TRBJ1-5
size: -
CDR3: CASSHSQGSSQPQHF
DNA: TGCGCCAGCAGCCACTCACAGGGGAGCAGTCAGCCCCAGCATTTT

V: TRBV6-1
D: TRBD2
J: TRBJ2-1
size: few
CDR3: CASRTSGSLNNEQFF
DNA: TGTGCCAGCAGGACTAGCGGGTCGTTAAACAATGAGCAGTTCTTC

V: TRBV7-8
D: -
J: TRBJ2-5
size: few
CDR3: CASSWDLGEETQYF
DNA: TGTGCCAGCAGCTGGGACTTAGGGGAAGAGACCCAGTACTTC

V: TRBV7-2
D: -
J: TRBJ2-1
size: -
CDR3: CASSPAHREQFF
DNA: TGTGCCAGCAGCCCTGCGCATCGTGAGCAGTTCTTC

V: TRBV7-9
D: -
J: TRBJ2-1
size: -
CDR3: CASSFGQADNEQFF
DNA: TGTGCCAGCAGCTTTGGGCAGGCCGACAATGAGCAGTTCTTC

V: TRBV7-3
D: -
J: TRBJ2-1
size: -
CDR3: CASTLNPGTHVFF
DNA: TGTGCCAGCACCTTGAACCCCGGGACTCACGTATTCTTC

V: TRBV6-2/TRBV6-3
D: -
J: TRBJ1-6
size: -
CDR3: CASSSGGNRGRNSPLHF
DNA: TGTGCCAGCAGTTCCGGGGGGAACCGGGGGCGGAATTCACCCCTCCACTTT

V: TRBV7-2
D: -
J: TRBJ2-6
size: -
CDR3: CASSTPGWSSSGANVLTF
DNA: TGTGCCAGCAGCACGCCGGGATGGTCCTCCTCTGGGGCCAACGTCCTGACTTTC

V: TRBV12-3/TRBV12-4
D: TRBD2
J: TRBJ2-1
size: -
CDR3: CASSGREGDEQFF
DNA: TGTGCCAGCTCGGGCAGGGAGGGCGATGAGCAGTTCTTC

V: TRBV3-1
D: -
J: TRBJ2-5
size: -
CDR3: CASSRPLGGGRETQYF
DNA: TGTGCCAGCAGCCGTCCCCTTGGCGGGGGCCGAGAGACCCAGTACTTC

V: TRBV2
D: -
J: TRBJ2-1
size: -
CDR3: CASSSGPPPNNEQFF
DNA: TGTGCCAGCAGTAGCGGGCCCCCCCCCAACAATGAGCAGTTCTTC

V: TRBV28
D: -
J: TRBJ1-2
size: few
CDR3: CASSLRHLGYGYTF
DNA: TGTGCCAGCAGTTTAAGGCACCTCGGCTATGGCTACACCTTC

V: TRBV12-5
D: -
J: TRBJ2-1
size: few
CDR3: CASGKQGSNEQFF
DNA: TGTGCTAGTGGAAAACAGGGATCGAATGAGCAGTTCTTC

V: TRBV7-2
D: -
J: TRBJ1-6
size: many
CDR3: CASIKGRVGNSPLHF
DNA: TGTGCCAGCATCAAAGGCAGGGTTGGTAATTCACCCCTCCACTTT

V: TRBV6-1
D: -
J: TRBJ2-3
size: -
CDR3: CASSEARGGEGADTQYF
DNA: TGTGCCAGCAGTGAAGCGAGAGGGGGGGAGGGAGCAGATACGCAGTATTTT

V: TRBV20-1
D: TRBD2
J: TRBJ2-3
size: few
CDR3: CSAGGGTDTQYF
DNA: TGCAGTGCCGGGGGGGGCACAGATACGCAGTATTTT

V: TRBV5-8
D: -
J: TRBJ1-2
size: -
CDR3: CASNPGPFYGYTF
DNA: TGTGCCAGCAACCCTGGACCCTTCTATGGCTACACCTTC

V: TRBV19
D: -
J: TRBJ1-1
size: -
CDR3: CASSIDFGEGSPEAFF
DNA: TGTGCCAGTAGTATAGACTTCGGGGAAGGGAGCCCTGAAGCTTTCTTT

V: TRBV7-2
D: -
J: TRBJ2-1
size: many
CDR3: CASRQGLEGNEQFF
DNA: TGTGCCAGCCGTCAGGGACTGGAGGGGAATGAGCAGTTCTTC

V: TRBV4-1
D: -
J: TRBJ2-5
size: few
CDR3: CASSQAHLRRGETQYF
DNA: TGCGCCAGCAGCCAAGCCCACCTCCGGAGGGGGGAGACCCAGTACTTC

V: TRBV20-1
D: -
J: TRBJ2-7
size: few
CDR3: CSAREEKYEQYF
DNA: TGCAGTGCTAGAGAGGAAAAGTACGAGCAGTACTTC

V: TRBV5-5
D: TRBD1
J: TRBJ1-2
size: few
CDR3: CASGQGAGGYTF
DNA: TGTGCCAGCGGACAGGGGGCTGGCGGCTACACCTTC

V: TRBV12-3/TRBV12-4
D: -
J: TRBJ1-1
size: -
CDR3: CATLRTQGTEAFF
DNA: TGTGCCACTCTCCGGACCCAGGGAACTGAAGCTTTCTTT

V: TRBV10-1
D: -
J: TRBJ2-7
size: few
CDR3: CASSDRAYEQYF
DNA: TGCGCCAGCAGTGACAGGGCCTACGAGCAGTACTTC

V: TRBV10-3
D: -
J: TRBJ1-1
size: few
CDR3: CAISRDTNTEAFF
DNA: TGTGCCATCAGTAGAGACACAAACACTGAAGCTTTCTTT

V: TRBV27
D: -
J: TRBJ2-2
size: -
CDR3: CASSSDDPGELFF
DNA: TGTGCCAGCAGTTCCGACGATCCCGGGGAGCTGTTTTTT

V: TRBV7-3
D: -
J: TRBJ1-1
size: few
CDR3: CASSPGVAEGTEAFF
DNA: TGTGCCAGCAGCCCAGGGGTGGCGGAGGGCACTGAAGCTTTCTTT

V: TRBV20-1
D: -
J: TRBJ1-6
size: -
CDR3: CSASLRGTVYNSPLHF
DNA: TGCAGTGCTAGTCTTAGGGGTACGGTCTATAATTCACCCCTCCACTTT

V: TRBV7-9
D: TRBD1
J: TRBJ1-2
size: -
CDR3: CASSSQGTGSIGYTF
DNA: TGTGCCAGCAGCAGCCAGGGGACAGGGAGTATCGGCTACACCTTC

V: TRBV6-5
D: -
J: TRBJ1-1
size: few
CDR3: CASSYSQVTSNTEAFF
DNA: TGTGCCAGCAGTTACTCGCAGGTTACCTCGAACACTGAAGCTTTCTTT

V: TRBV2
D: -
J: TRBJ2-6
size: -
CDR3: CASGPEAAGANVLTF
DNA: TGTGCCAGCGGCCCCGAAGCGGCAGGGGCCAACGTCCTGACTTTC

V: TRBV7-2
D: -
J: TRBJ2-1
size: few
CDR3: CASNRGGSYNEQFF
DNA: TGTGCCAGCAATCGGGGTGGCTCCTACAATGAGCAGTTCTTC

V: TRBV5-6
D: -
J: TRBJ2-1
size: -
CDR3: CASSYPPPGQIMQFF
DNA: TGTGCCAGCAGCTACCCACCTCCGGGACAAATTATGCAGTTCTTC

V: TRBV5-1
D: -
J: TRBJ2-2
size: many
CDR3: CASSLVQGTGELFF
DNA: TGCGCCAGCAGCTTGGTACAGGGCACCGGGGAGCTGTTTTTT

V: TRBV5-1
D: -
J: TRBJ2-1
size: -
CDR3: CASSSTSHNEQFF
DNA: TGCGCCAGCAGCTCCACTAGTCATAATGAGCAGTTCTTC

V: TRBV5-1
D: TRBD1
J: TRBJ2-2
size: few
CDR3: CASSLTGGDTGELFF
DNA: TGCGCCAGCAGCTTGACAGGGGGCGACACCGGGGAGCTGTTTTTT

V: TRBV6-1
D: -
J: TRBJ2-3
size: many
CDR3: CASTKEVADPTDTQYF
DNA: TGTGCCAGCACCAAAGAGGTGGCAGACCCCACAGATACGCAGTATTTT

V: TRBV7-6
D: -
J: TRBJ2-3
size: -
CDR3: CASSLGGTLGTQYF
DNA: TGTGCCAGCAGCTTAGGGGGTACTCTGGGGACGCAGTATTTT

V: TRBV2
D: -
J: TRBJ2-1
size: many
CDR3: CASGRQLVTPLF
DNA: TGTGCCAGCGGTCGCCAACTAGTGACCCCACTCTTC

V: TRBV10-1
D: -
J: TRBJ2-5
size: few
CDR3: CASSDRAGEETQYF
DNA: TGCGCCAGCAGTGACCGGGCAGGGGAAGAGACCCAGTACTTC

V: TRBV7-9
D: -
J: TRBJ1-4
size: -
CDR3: CASSLVSGWQPLIF
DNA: TGTGCCAGCAGCTTAGTGTCGGGTTGGCAGCCGTTGATTTTT